These 31 T cell receptor beta chains were all obtained from the same sample, sequenced in a study of blood T cell repertoires in COVID-19. Generated by immunoSEQ multiplex PCR, the TCRdb table keeps only in-frame clones and is missing some. In the table there are about 270,000 clones, 84% of which are singletons. The sample comprised peripheral blood. These receptors originate from a human donor in a cohort sampled during active COVID-19.

The chain couples TRBV4-1 to TRBJ2-1; TRBD2 is a possible D gene (5 bases). The germline V gene has CDR1 MGHRA and CDR2 YSYEKL. CDR3 length: 17 amino acids. The V end lost 0 bases, the J end lost 0 bases, and 12 bases lay between the germline ends. The chain's CDR3 is CASSQEGSGSSYNEQFF. CDR3 nucleotide sequence: TGCGCCAGCAGCCAAGAGGGGAGCGGAAGCTCCTACAATGAGCAGTTCTTC.

This chain connects TRBV15 to TRBJ1-5; D call uncertain. The CDR3 consists of 15 residues. Trimming cost V 3 bases and J 3 bases, with 12 bases left between them. Germline assignment: CDR1 LNHNV and CDR2 YYDKDF (reference sequence). CDR3: CATSSERRYNQPQHF. In DNA form, the CDR3 reads TGTGCCACCAGCAGTGAAAGGAGATACAATCAGCCCCAGCATTTT.

The chain has TRBV10-2 and TRBJ2-3; D possibly corresponds to TRBD2 (7 bases). The CDR3 has 18 residues. CDR1 is WSHSY, CDR2 SAAADI, per germline. Trimming stripped 3 bases from V and 6 bases from J, with 25 bases between. CDR3 amino acids: CASSERGGGPVGSDTQYF. As DNA, the CDR3 is TGCGCCAGCAGTGAAAGGGGAGGGGGACCAGTAGGGTCGGATACGCAGTATTTT.

This chain uses TRBV5-1 with TRBJ2-1; 8 bases fit TRBD1. The length of the CDR3 is 15 residues. Germline-derived CDR1 and CDR2 are SGHRS and YFSETQ. Germline trimming cut 3 bases from V and 3 bases from J; bases unmatched to any gene: 5. CDR3 region: CASSWTGLNYNEQFF. The CDR3 nucleotides read TGCGCCAGCAGCTGGACAGGGCTCAACTACAATGAGCAGTTCTTC.

The V gene is TRBV27, the J gene TRBJ1-2, with a weak D call TRBD1 (6 bases). CDR3 length: 13 residues. V gave up 4 bases and J gave up 4 bases, with 10 bases separating them. Germline values: CDR1 MNHEY, CDR2 SMNVEV (reference sequence). This CDR3 is CASSSRTAYGYTF. Here the CDR3 DNA reads TGTGCCAGCAGTTCGCGGACAGCCTATGGCTACACCTTC.

Only a few counts were recorded for this clone. The chain joins TRBV4-3 to TRBJ1-4, with D uncertain. The germline gives CDR1 LGHNA, CDR2 YSLEER. This CDR3 has 14 residues. With 4 bases removed from V and 8 bases from J, the gap between germline ends came to 14 bases. This CDR3 is CASSRRTGGEKLFF. In DNA form, the CDR3 reads TGCGCCAGCAGCCGCCGGACCGGAGGGGAAAAACTGTTTTTT.

The chain uses TRBV7-9 and TRBJ1-1; D is unclear. Germline V lookup: CDR1 SEHNR, CDR2 FQNEAQ (reference sequence). This CDR3 comprises 14 residues. The V end lost 5 bases, the J end lost 5 bases, and 15 bases lay between the germline ends. The CDR3 spells CASSSWREGTEAFF. The CDR3 DNA is TGTGCCAGCAGCAGCTGGAGGGAAGGTACTGAAGCTTTCTTT.

The chain couples TRBV18 to TRBJ1-2; 7 bases map to TRBD1. The CDR3 totals 16 residues. Germline V gene data show CDR1 as KGHSH and CDR2 as LQKENI. Trimming cost V 4 bases and J 5 bases; bases outside gene matches: 13. The CDR3 coding sequence is TGTGCCAGCTCACGGGCCCGAATTGACAGGGCATATGGCTACACCTTC. Translated: CASSRARIDRAYGYTF.

CDR3 sequence reads: CASSGPDSGYEQYF. The CDR3 DNA reads TGTGCCAGCAGTGGACCGGACTCGGGCTACGAGCAGTACTTC. This rearrangement joins TRBV28 to TRBJ2-7; a weak D match, TRBD2 (5 bases). The CDR3 consists of 14 residues. Germline V gene data show CDR1 as MDHEN and CDR2 as SYDVKM. V lost 5 bases to trimming and J lost 3 bases, with 14 bases between them.

The J gene is TRBJ1-4, the V gene TRBV19, with TRBD1 matching over 10 bases. CDR3 size: 16 residues. J was trimmed by 2 bases and V by 4 bases; bases with no gene match: 4. Germline CDR1 is LNHDA and CDR2 is SQIVND (reference sequence). CDR3 DNA: TGTGCCAGTAGTAAAGGACAGGGGGGCACTAATGAAAAACTGTTTTTT. Its translation: CASSKGQGGTNEKLFF.

The rearrangement uses TRBV5-1 and TRBJ1-6; perhaps TRBD1 as D (6 bases). Per the germline V gene, CDR1 is SGHRS and CDR2 is YFSETQ. The CDR3 spans 15 residues. V lost 5 bases, J lost 8 bases, and 17 bases lay in between. CDR3 sequence reads: CASRAETGEHSPLHF. The CDR3 DNA reads TGCGCCAGCAGAGCCGAGACAGGAGAGCATTCACCCCTCCACTTT.

V is TRBV11-2 and J is TRBJ2-2; D is possibly TRBD1 (6 bases). The length of the CDR3 is 15 residues. With 2 bases removed from V and 5 bases from J, the gap between germline ends came to 12 bases. CDR1 and CDR2 from the germline V gene are SGHAT and FQNNGV. The CDR3 region is CASSLNRDLTGELFF. DNA of the CDR3: TGTGCCAGCAGCTTAAACAGGGATCTGACCGGGGAGCTGTTTTTT.

This chain joins TRBV3-1 (or the pseudogene TRBV3-2) and TRBJ1-2, with 9 bases aligning to TRBD1. This CDR3 is 16 amino acids long. Trimming at V came to 2 bases and at J to 6 bases, leaving 10 bases not matched to a gene. Germline loops: CDR1 LGHDT, CDR2 YNNKEL (reference sequence). The CDR3 DNA reads TGTGCCAGCAGCCAAAAACAGGGGGCCCGTAATCATGGCTACACCTTC. It codes for CASSQKQGARNHGYTF.

The chain recombines TRBV10-1 with TRBJ2-7; D may be TRBD2 (6 bases). The CDR3 consists of 15 residues. Trimming took 3 bases from V and 3 from J, leaving 15 bases between them. Germline CDR1 WNHNN, CDR2 SYGVQD (reference sequence). The CDR3, as DNA: TGCGCCAGCAGTGATAGCGGCACTACAGGCTACGAGCAGTACTTC. Its protein product is CASSDSGTTGYEQYF.

V usage is TRBV5-8 and J usage is TRBJ1-1; 8 bases are a match to TRBD1. CDR3 length: 16 residues. With 4 bases clipped from V and 0 bases from J, the junction kept 8 bases outside the gene matches. Germline V gene sequence: CDR1 SGHTS, CDR2 YDEGEE. The CDR3 DNA sequence: TGTGCCAGCAGCCACGGACAGGGATACTTGAACACTGAAGCTTTCTTT. Translation: CASSHGQGYLNTEAFF.

The genes are TRBV7-9 and TRBJ2-1; 11 bases match TRBD2. The germline CDR1 and CDR2 sequences are SEHNR and FQNEAQ (reference sequence). Germline trimming cut 4 bases from V and 6 bases from J; bases unmatched to any gene: 11. The CDR3 runs to 17 residues. The CDR3 loop reads CASSSLGASGRFNEQFF. The CDR3 region has the DNA TGTGCCAGCAGCTCCCTTGGGGCTAGCGGGAGGTTCAATGAGCAGTTCTTC. Drawing the rest from reference TRBV7-9 and TRBJ2-1, the complete variable domain is DTGVSQNPRHKITKRGQNVTFRCDPISEHNRLYWYRQTLGQGPEFLTYFQNEAQLEKSRLLSDRFSAERPKGSFSTLEIQRTEQGDSAMYLCASSSLGASGRFNEQFFGPGTRLTVL.

This clone was observed once. The V call is TRBV5-8, the J call TRBJ2-4; TRBD1 aligns across 8 bases. Germline V gene data show CDR1 as SGHTS and CDR2 as YDEGEE. Trimming removed 2 bases from V and 8 bases from J; junction bases left unmatched: 12. The CDR3 totals 16 residues. The DNA of the CDR3 is TGTGCCAGCAGCTTTTTCGGCAGGGGGCGAGCAGACATTCAGTACTTC. The encoded protein is CASSFFGRGRADIQYF.

This chain links TRBV18 with TRBJ1-1, with a possible D match to TRBD1 (5 bases). Between the trimmed V and J ends, which lost 4 bases and 3 bases, there was a span of 15 bases. The CDR3 totals 15 residues. The germline V gene encodes CDR1 KGHSH and CDR2 LQKENI. The CDR3 loop is CASSQRGQAYTEAFF. The CDR3 coding sequence is TGTGCCAGCTCACAAAGGGGTCAGGCGTACACTGAAGCTTTCTTT.

The CDR3: CASSLTGEPQHF. The CDR3 DNA reads as TGTGCCAGCAGTTTAACGGGGGAACCCCAGCATTTT. The gene calls are TRBV28 and TRBJ1-5; D may be TRBD1 (5 bases). Trimming took 2 bases from V and 10 from J, leaving 9 bases between them. Germline-derived CDR1 and CDR2 are MDHEN and SYDVKM. This CDR3 has 12 residues.

This clone occurred once. This chain uses TRBV28 with TRBJ2-1, with D possibly matching TRBD2 (5 bases). This CDR3 spans 11 amino acids. Trimming stripped 10 bases from V and 5 bases from J, with 9 bases between. Germline V gene data show CDR1 as MDHEN and CDR2 as SYDVKM. The CDR3 loop reads CATRGNNEQFF. The DNA of the CDR3 is TGTGCCACCCGAGGGAACAATGAGCAGTTCTTC.

V is TRBV7-8 and J is TRBJ1-4; the D is unclear. Germline-derived CDR1 and CDR2 are SGHVS and FQNEAQ. V lost 3 bases, J lost 8 bases, and 16 bases lay in between. The CDR3 loop spans 15 amino acids. The DNA of the CDR3 is TGTGCCAGCAGCTTTGACGGGAAGAGCTACGAAAAACTGTTTTTT. Its translation is CASSFDGKSYEKLFF.

The genes are TRBV4-1 and TRBJ2-3, with 9 bases matching TRBD1. The ends lost 3 bases at V and 0 bases at J; junction bases unmatched: 7. The V gene's germline CDR1 is MGHRA and CDR2 YSYEKL. The CDR3 runs 17 residues. CDR3 bases: TGCGCCAGCAGCCATTCCGGGACAGGGCTGAGCACAGATACGCAGTATTTT. Translating gives CASSHSGTGLSTDTQYF.

CDR3 amino acids: CASSEGYGYTF. The CDR3 coding sequence is TGTGCCAGCAGCGAGGGCTATGGCTACACCTTC. The chain joins TRBV28 to TRBJ1-2; no firm D call. Germline CDR1 MDHEN, CDR2 SYDVKM. The V end lost 6 bases, the J end lost 4 bases, and 6 bases lay between the germline ends. This CDR3 region has 11 residues.

The V and J genes are TRBV11-2 and TRBJ2-1, with 9 bases identical to TRBD1. CDR1 and CDR2 (germline): SGHAT, FQNNGV. Trimming took 3 bases from V and 12 from J; bases not matched to a gene: 15. The CDR3 has 16 amino acids. The CDR3 nucleotides read TGTGCCAGCAGCTTTAGGGGGACAGGGAAGGTGGAGGCGCAGTTCTTC. Translating it yields CASSFRGTGKVEAQFF. The variable domain in full, with the rest retrieved from reference TRBV11-2 and TRBJ2-1, is EAGVAQSPRYKIIEKRQSVAFWCNPISGHATLYWYQQILGQGPKLLIQFQNNGVVDDSQLPKDRFSAERLKGVDSTLKIQPAKLEDSAVYLCASSFRGTGKVEAQFFGPGTRLTVL.

The rearrangement uses TRBV7-2 and TRBJ1-3; no reliable D call. Germline assignment: CDR1 SGHTA and CDR2 FQGNSA. V lost 5 bases and J lost 7, with 12 bases in between. The CDR3 runs to 13 residues. The CDR3 sequence: CASSDGGLNTIYF. The CDR3 DNA is TGTGCCAGCAGCGACGGCGGCCTCAACACCATATATTTT.

In its sample, this clone was seen once. The CDR3 DNA sequence: TGTGCCAGCAGTTTAACTAGCGGGGGAAAGAAGACCCAGTACTTC. Translation: CASSLTSGGKKTQYF. This chain links TRBV28 with TRBJ2-5; TRBD2 agrees at 11 bases. This CDR3 has 15 amino acids. Germline CDR1 MDHEN, CDR2 SYDVKM. V trimming: 2 bases; J trimming: 6 bases; junction bases outside the gene matches: 5.

V gene TRBV19 combines with J gene TRBJ1-2, with a tentative D call TRBD1 (5 bases). Trimming took 5 bases from V and 8 from J, leaving 24 bases between them. The CDR3 consists of 16 residues. Germline V CDR1 and CDR2: LNHDA, SQIVND (reference sequence). The CDR3 nucleotides are TGTGCCAGTAGTCCCAGGGCAGCCAACCAAGGGCACGGCTACACCTTC. Its translation is CASSPRAANQGHGYTF. Together with reference TRBV19 and TRBJ1-2, the CDR3 gives the full variable domain: DGGITQSPKYLFRKEGQNVTLSCEQNLNHDAMYWYRQDPGQGLRLIYYSQIVNDFQKGDIAEGYSVSREKKESFPLTVTSAQKNPTAFYLCASSPRAANQGHGYTFGSGTRLTVV.

This rearrangement joins TRBV28 to TRBJ1-1; the match to TRBD1 covers 7 bases. V was clipped by 6 bases and J by 5 bases; unmatched bases: 12. The germline V gene has CDR1 MDHEN and CDR2 SYDVKM. CDR3 length: 15 residues. CDR3 sequence (DNA): TGTGCCAGCAGCCCTGGGGCACAGGGGTCAACTGAAGCTTTCTTT. This translates into CASSPGAQGSTEAFF.

V and J are TRBV3-1 (or the pseudogene TRBV3-2) and TRBJ2-3, with D uncertain. Trimming took 4 bases from V and 2 from J, leaving 16 bases between them. Germline-derived CDR1 and CDR2 are LGHDT and YNNKEL (reference sequence). This CDR3 has 16 amino acids. The CDR3 is CASSPSRGTYTDTQYF. CDR3 sequence (DNA): TGTGCCAGCAGCCCTTCCCGCGGCACTTACACAGATACGCAGTATTTT.

The chain joins TRBV5-4 to TRBJ2-5; TRBD2 agrees at 13 bases. The V gene end was trimmed by 1 base and the J gene end by 5 bases; junction bases not matched to a gene: 11. The CDR3 is 18 amino acids. CDR1 and CDR2 (germline): SGHNT, YYREEE (reference sequence). CDR3 sequence reads: CASSLPGHRTSGSETQYF. The CDR3 nucleotides read TGTGCCAGCAGCTTGCCGGGACACAGGACTAGCGGGAGTGAGACCCAGTACTTC.

The chain links TRBV11-2 to TRBJ1-1; D uncertain. The germline gives CDR1 SGHAT, CDR2 FQNNGV. V was shortened by 1 base and J by 7 bases, with 10 bases between the two germline ends. The CDR3 sequence is 13 residues long. CDR3 DNA: TGTGCCAGCAGCTTAGTCCCTCACATTGAAGCTTTCTTT. Protein: CASSLVPHIEAFF. The variable domain in full, completed from reference TRBV11-2 and TRBJ1-1, reads EAGVAQSPRYKIIEKRQSVAFWCNPISGHATLYWYQQILGQGPKLLIQFQNNGVVDDSQLPKDRFSAERLKGVDSTLKIQPAKLEDSAVYLCASSLVPHIEAFFGQGTRLTVV.